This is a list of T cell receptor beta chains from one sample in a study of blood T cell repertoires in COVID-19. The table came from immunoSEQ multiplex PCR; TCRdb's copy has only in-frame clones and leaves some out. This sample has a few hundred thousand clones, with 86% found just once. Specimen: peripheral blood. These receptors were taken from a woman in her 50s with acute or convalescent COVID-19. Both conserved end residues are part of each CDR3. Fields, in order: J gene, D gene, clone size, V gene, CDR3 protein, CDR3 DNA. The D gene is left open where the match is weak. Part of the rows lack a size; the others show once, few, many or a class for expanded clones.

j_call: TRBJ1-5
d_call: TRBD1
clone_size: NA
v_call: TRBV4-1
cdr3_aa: CASSPEQGGQPQHF
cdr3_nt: TGCGCCAGCAGCCCCGAACAGGGGGGTCAGCCCCAGCATTTT

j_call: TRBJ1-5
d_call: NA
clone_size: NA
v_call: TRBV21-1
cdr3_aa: CASSKVREGRWPQHF
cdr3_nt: TGTGCCAGCAGCAAAGTTAGGGAAGGGAGGTGGCCCCAGCATTTT

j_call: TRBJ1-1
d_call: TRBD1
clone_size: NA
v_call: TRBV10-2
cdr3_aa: CASSSGTGYTEAFF
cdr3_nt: TGCGCCAGCAGTTCCGGGACAGGGTATACTGAAGCTTTCTTT

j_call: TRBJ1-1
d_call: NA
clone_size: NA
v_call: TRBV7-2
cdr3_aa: CASSLVTGIEAFF
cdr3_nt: TGTGCCAGCAGCTTAGTCACAGGAATAGAAGCTTTCTTT

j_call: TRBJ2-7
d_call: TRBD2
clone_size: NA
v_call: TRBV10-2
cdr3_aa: CASSRTSNYEQYF
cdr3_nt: TGCGCCAGCAGCAGGACTAGCAACTACGAGCAGTACTTC

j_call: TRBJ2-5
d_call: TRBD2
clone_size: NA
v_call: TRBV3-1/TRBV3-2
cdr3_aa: CASSPGLAGAGETQYF
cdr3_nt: TGTGCCAGCAGCCCGGGACTAGCGGGAGCGGGAGAGACCCAGTACTTC

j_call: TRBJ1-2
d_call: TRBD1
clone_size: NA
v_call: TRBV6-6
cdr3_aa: CASSQQGARYGYTF
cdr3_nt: TGTGCCAGCAGTCAACAGGGGGCCCGCTATGGCTACACCTTC

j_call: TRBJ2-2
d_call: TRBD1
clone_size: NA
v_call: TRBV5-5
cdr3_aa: CASSLRRQGVGTGELFF
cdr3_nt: TGTGCCAGCAGCCTGAGAAGACAGGGGGTCGGCACCGGGGAGCTGTTTTTT

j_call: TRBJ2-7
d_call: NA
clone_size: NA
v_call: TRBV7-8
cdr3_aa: CASSLEASFYEQYF
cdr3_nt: TGTGCCAGCAGCTTAGAGGCTAGCTTCTACGAGCAGTACTTC

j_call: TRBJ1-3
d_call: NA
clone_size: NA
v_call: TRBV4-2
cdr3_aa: CASSQGTEWAGNTIYF
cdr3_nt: TGTGCCAGCAGCCAAGGGACAGAATGGGCTGGAAACACCATATATTTT

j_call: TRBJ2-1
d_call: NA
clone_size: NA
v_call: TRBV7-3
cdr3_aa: CASSISSPPLGGEQFF
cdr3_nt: TGTGCCAGCAGCATCTCTAGCCCTCCCTTGGGTGGTGAGCAGTTCTTC

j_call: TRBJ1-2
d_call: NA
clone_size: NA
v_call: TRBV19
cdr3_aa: CATTGEVNYGYTF
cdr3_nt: TGTGCGACTACGGGTGAGGTTAACTATGGCTACACCTTC

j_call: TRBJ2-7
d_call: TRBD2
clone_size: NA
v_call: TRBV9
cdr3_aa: CASSVESGRRYEQYF
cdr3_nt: TGTGCCAGCAGCGTAGAAAGCGGGAGGAGGTACGAGCAGTACTTC

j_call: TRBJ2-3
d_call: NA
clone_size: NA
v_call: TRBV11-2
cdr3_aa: CASTPAGGSDTQYF
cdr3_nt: TGTGCCAGCACCCCGGCAGGAGGTTCAGATACGCAGTATTTT

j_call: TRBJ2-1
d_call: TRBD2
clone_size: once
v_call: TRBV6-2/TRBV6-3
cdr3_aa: CASSYTGLAYNEQFF
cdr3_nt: TGTGCCAGCAGTTACACTGGACTAGCGTACAATGAGCAGTTCTTC

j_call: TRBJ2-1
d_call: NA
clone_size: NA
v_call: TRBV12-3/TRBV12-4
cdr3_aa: CASGWTALGEQFF
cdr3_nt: TGTGCCAGCGGCTGGACAGCCCTCGGGGAGCAGTTCTTC

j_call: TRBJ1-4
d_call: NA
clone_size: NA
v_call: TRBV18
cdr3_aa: CASSPPTVNEKLFF
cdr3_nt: TGTGCCAGCTCACCACCGACTGTTAATGAAAAACTGTTTTTT

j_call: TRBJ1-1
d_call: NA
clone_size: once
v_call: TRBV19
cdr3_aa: CASKQGFTNTEAFF
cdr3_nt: TGTGCCAGCAAACAGGGATTTACGAACACTGAAGCTTTCTTT

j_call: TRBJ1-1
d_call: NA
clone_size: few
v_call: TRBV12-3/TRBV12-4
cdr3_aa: CASSLGRTEAFF
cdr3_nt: TGTGCCAGCAGTTTAGGGAGAACTGAAGCTTTCTTT

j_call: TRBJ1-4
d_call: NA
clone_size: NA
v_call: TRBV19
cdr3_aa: CASSPHGGANNEKLFF
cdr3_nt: TGTGCCAGTAGTCCCCACGGGGGGGCTAATAATGAAAAACTGTTTTTT

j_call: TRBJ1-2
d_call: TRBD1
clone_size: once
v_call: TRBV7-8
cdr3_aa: CASSRDRGLSYYGYTF
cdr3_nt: TGTGCCAGCAGCCGGGACAGGGGCCTTTCCTACTATGGCTACACCTTC

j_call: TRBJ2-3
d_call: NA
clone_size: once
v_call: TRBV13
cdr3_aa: CASSLAARGKGDTQYF
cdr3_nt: TGTGCCAGCAGCTTAGCGGCTAGAGGGAAGGGAGATACGCAGTATTTT

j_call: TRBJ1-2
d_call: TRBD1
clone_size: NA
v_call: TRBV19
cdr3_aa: CASSATTLQGVNYGYTF
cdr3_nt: TGTGCCAGTAGTGCTACCACCCTACAGGGGGTAAACTATGGCTACACCTTC

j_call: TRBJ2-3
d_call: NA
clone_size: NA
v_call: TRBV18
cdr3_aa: CASSASQADTQYF
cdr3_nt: TGTGCCAGCTCAGCCTCTCAGGCAGATACGCAGTATTTT

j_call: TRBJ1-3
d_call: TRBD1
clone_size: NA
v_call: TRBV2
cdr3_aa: CASVTDRGSGNTIYF
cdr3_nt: TGTGCCAGCGTAACCGACAGGGGCTCTGGAAACACCATATATTTT

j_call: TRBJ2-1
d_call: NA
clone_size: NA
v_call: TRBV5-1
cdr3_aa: CASSLAAGPPVRNNEQFF
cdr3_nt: TGCGCCAGCAGCTTGGCGGCTGGCCCGCCGGTGAGGAACAATGAGCAGTTCTTC

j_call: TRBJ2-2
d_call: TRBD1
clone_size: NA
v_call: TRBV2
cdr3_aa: CARGQGNTGELFF
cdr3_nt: TGTGCCAGAGGACAGGGTAACACCGGGGAGCTGTTTTTT

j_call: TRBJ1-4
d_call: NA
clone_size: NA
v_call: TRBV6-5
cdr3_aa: CASSLQGSHEKLFF
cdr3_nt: TGTGCCAGCAGTCTACAGGGTAGTCATGAAAAACTGTTTTTT

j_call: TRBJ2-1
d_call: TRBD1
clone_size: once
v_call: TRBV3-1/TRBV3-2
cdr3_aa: CASSQSYRGSYNEQFF
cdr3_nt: TGTGCCAGCAGCCAATCCTACAGGGGGTCCTACAATGAGCAGTTCTTC

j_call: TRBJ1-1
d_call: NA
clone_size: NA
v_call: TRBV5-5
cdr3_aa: CASSPAWGLNTEAFF
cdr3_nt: TGTGCCAGCAGCCCGGCGTGGGGGCTGAACACTGAAGCTTTCTTT

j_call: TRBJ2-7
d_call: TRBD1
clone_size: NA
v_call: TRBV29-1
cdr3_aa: CSVVDRGRWSEQYF
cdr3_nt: TGCAGCGTTGTAGACAGGGGGCGCTGGAGCGAGCAGTACTTC

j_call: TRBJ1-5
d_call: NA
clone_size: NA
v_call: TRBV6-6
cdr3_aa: CASSEKNQPQHF
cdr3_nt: TGTGCCAGCAGTGAGAAGAATCAGCCCCAGCATTTT

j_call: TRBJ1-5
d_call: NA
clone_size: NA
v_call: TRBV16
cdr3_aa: CASRGTPFADQPQHF
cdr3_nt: TGTGCCAGCAGAGGTACACCGTTTGCGGATCAGCCCCAGCATTTT